This T cell receptor (beta chain) is drawn from a study of blood T cells in healthy people across ages. Findings and limits, study-wide: Diversity of TCR beta correlated strongly with naive T cell percentage. It was the long-lived donors that had more naive CD4+ cells and higher diversity than aged donors.

Remarks on this clonotype: The antigen is unknown.

A second about 7 to 12 cycle PCR used barcoded and J-beta primers. TCRdb re-derived calls from the 5' RACE reads in MiXCR, one entry per CDR3 protein. The sample lists hundreds of thousands of distinct CDR3 sequences, over 40% occurring once. Per individual sample, total RNA of at least 6 micrograms was extracted. CDR3 length: 16 residues. CDR1 and CDR2 (germline): MNHNS, SASEGT. Losses at the gene ends were 4 bases for V and 3 bases for J; bases not matched to a gene: 9. The rearrangement links TRBV6-1 to TRBJ2-5, with TRBD1 identical over 9 bases. The source of this sequence is a woman older than 75 in good health. Sequencing was done on a sample of blood. The CDR3 loop reads CASSGVYGQGKETQYF. CDR3 nucleotides: TGTGCCAGCAGTGGTGTTTATGGACAGGGGAAAGAGACCCAGTACTTC.